This T cell receptor (beta chain) was recovered during a study of T cell responses to AZD1222 COVID-19 vaccine. TCRdb's table, derived via immunoSEQ multiplex PCR, lists solely in-frame clones and lacks some. The data contain 150,000 or so clones, about 87% of them singletons. The CDR3 extends over 16 amino acids. CDR1 and CDR2 (germline): SGHNT, YYREEE (reference sequence). V lost 4 bases and J lost 0, with 14 bases in between. This clonotype was obtained from an adult in good health. The starting material was peripheral blood, obtained on day 0 of AZD1222 vaccination. The chain links TRBV5-4 to TRBJ1-3, with D perhaps matching TRBD1 (5 bases). The DNA of the CDR3 is TGTGCCAGCAGCAGGGACCGACATTCCTCTGGAAACACCATATATTTT. Protein product: CASSRDRHSSGNTIYF.